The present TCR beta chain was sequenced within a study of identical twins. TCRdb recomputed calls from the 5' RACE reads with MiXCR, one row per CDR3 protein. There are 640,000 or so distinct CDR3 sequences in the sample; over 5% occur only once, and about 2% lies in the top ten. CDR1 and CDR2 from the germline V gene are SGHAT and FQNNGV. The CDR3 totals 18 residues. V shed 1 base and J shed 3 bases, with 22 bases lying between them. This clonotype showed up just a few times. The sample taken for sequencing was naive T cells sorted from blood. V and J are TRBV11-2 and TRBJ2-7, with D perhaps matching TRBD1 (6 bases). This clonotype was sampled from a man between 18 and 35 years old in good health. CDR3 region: CASSLVANRGQGRYEQYF. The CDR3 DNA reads TGTGCCAGCAGCTTAGTTGCCAATCGAGGTCAGGGGCGCTACGAGCAGTACTTC.